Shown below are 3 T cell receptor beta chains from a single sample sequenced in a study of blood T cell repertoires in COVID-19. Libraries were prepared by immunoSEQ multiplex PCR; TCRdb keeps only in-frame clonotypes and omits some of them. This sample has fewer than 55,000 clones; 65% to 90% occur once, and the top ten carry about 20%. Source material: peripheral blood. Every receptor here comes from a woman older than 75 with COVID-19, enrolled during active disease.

In DNA, the CDR3 is TGCGCCAGCAGCCAAGAGCTGAGCGGGACAAACACCGGGGAGCTGTTTTTT. Amino acids: CASSQELSGTNTGELFF. The V gene is TRBV4-1, the J gene TRBJ2-2; TRBD2 might be the D (7 bases). CDR3 length equals 17 residues. Germline values: CDR1 MGHRA, CDR2 YSYEKL. Trimming removed 0 bases at V and 2 bases at J, with 13 bases between.

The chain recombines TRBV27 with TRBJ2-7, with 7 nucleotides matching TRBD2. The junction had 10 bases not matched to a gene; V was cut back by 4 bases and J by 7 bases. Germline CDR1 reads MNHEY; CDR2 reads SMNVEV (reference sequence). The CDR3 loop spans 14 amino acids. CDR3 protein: CASSSIAGRGEQYF. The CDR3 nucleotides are TGTGCCAGCAGTTCTATAGCGGGTCGAGGGGAGCAGTACTTC.

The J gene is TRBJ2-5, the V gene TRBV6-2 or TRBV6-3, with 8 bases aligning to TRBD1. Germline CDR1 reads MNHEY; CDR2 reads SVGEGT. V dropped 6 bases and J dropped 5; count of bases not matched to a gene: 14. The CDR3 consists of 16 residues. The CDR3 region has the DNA TGTGCCAGCAGCCCTATCAGGGGGCGCGGATTGGAGACCCAGTACTTC. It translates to CASSPIRGRGLETQYF.